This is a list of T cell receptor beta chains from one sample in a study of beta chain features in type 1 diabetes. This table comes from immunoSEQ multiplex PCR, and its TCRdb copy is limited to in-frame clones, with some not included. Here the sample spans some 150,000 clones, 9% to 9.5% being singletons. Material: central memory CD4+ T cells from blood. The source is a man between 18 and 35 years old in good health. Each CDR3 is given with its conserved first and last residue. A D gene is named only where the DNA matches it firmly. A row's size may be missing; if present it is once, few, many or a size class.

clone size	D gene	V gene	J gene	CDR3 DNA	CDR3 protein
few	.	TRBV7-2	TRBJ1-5	TGTGCCAGCAGCTTTAAAGAACTACAGCCCCAGCATTTT	CASSFKELQPQHF
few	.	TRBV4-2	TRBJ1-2	TGTGCCAGCAGCCAAGATAGCGGGGCGGCTCACTATGGCTACACCTTC	CASSQDSGAAHYGYTF
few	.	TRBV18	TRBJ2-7	TGTGCCAGCTCACCCCGCGCGGTAGAGTACGAGCAGTACTTC	CASSPRAVEYEQYF
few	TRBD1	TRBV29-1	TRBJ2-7	TGCAGCGCGGAGGTACAGGGGGCGGGTGAGCAGTACTTC	CSAEVQGAGEQYF
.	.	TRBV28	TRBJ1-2	TGTGCCAGCAGTTCACAACCGGGAGGCTACACCTTC	CASSSQPGGYTF
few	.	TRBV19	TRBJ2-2	TGTGCCAGTAGTTCAACCAGGGGCCCCCCCGGCACCGGGGAGCTGTTTTTT	CASSSTRGPPGTGELFF
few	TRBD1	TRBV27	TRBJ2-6	TGTGCCAGCAGTGCCGGGACAGGGTGGTCTGGGGCCAACGTCCTGACTTTC	CASSAGTGWSGANVLTF
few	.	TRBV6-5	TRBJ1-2	TGTGCCAGCAGTTACTCGTACACGGAGGACTATGGCTACACCTTC	CASSYSYTEDYGYTF
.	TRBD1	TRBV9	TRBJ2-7	TGTGCCAGCAGCGCCGGGACAGGGGGCTACGAGCAGTACTTC	CASSAGTGGYEQYF
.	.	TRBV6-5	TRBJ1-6	TGTGCCAGCAGTTACGTCCAGGGAAATTCACCCCTCCACTTT	CASSYVQGNSPLHF
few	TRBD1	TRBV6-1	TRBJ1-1	TGTGCCAGCAGTGGACAGGGCGGGGTGGACACTGAAGCTTTCTTT	CASSGQGGVDTEAFF
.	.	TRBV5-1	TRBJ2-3	TGCGCCAGCAGCTGGCAAAACCCCCCAGATACGCAGTATTTT	CASSWQNPPDTQYF
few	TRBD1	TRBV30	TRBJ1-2	TGTGCCTGGAGTGTAGCGGGACAGGAGTTCTATGGCTACACCTTC	CAWSVAGQEFYGYTF